Listed below are T cell receptor beta chains from one sample, sequenced in a study of TIL therapy for anti-PD-1-resistant metastatic lung cancer. TCRdb keeps only in-frame clones here, not all; method: immunoSEQ multiplex PCR. Of approximately 10,000 clones listed, about 80% were seen once; the top ten hold roughly 9.1%. Here the sequenced sample was blood, taken at baseline. These receptors all stem from a person between 30 and 79 years old with non-small cell lung cancer. The CDR3 runs from the conserved cysteine through the conserved F or W. Each record gives: J gene, clone size, V gene, D gene, CDR3 protein, CDR3 DNA. A D gene is named only where the DNA matches it firmly. Not all rows give a size; the values are once, few, many and, for expanded clones, a class.

TRBJ2-7 . TRBV28 . CASSGARPSDFYEQYF TGTGCCAGCAGCGGCGCCCGGCCCAGCGACTTTTACGAGCAGTACTTC
TRBJ1-5 few TRBV11-3 . CASSIINRQPQHF TGTGCCAGCAGCATAATAAACCGCCAGCCCCAGCATTTT
TRBJ2-5 . TRBV14 . CASSQEAIQETQYF TGTGCCAGCAGCCAAGAGGCAATACAAGAGACCCAGTACTTC
TRBJ1-2 . TRBV6-5 . CASSYSRDNYGYTF TGTGCCAGCAGTTACTCGCGGGATAACTATGGCTACACCTTC
TRBJ1-1 once TRBV2 . CASSPGQRAFF TGTGCCAGCAGCCCCGGACAGAGAGCTTTCTTT
TRBJ2-3 few TRBV2 . CASSEDVRGTQYF TGTGCCAGCAGTGAAGATGTTCGTGGTACGCAGTATTTT
TRBJ1-2 . TRBV19 . CASSIGLRVTNYGYTF TGTGCCAGTAGTATAGGTCTAAGGGTGACTAACTATGGCTACACCTTC
TRBJ2-5 . TRBV5-4 . CASSFGKETQYF TGTGCCAGCAGCTTCGGGAAAGAGACCCAGTACTTC
TRBJ1-6 . TRBV5-1 . CASSLFLRAGDSPLHF TGCGCCAGCAGCTTGTTCTTGCGGGCGGGGGATTCACCCCTCCACTTT
TRBJ2-7 . TRBV30 TRBD1 CAWRGRTGGIYEQYF TGTGCCTGGAGGGGGAGGACAGGGGGTATCTACGAGCAGTACTTC
TRBJ2-7 . TRBV6-5 . CASHGGREQYF TGTGCCAGTCACGGGGGGCGCGAGCAGTACTTC
TRBJ2-2 . TRBV2 . CASREVPDTGELFF TGTGCCAGCAGGGAGGTGCCGGACACCGGGGAGCTGTTTTTT
TRBJ2-5 . TRBV5-6 . CASRTILGATEQYF TGTGCCAGCAGGACTATTCTGGGGGCTACAGAGCAGTACTTC
TRBJ2-1 . TRBV7-6 TRBD2 CASSLVLAGHLGGNEQFF TGTGCCAGCAGCTTAGTCCTAGCGGGACATCTGGGGGGGAATGAGCAGTTCTTC
TRBJ1-1 . TRBV27 . CASRGDTLNTEAFF TGTGCCAGCAGGGGGGACACATTGAACACTGAAGCTTTCTTT
TRBJ2-3 . TRBV6-6 TRBD1 CASRGQGLTDTQYF TGTGCCAGCAGGGGACAGGGACTCACAGATACGCAGTATTTT
TRBJ1-2 . TRBV28 . CASSTIDGNYGYTF TGTGCCAGCAGTACGATAGACGGCAACTATGGCTACACCTTC
TRBJ1-1 . TRBV7-2 . CASSLIGGTTEAFF TGTGCCAGCAGCCTCATCGGGGGGACCACTGAAGCTTTCTTT
TRBJ2-2 . TRBV6-5 TRBD1 CASSYSTQGDGELFF TGTGCCAGCAGTTACTCTACTCAGGGGGATGGGGAGCTGTTTTTT
TRBJ2-7 once TRBV5-6 . CASSWTLGKPFPYEQYF TGTGCCAGCAGCTGGACATTGGGGAAGCCCTTCCCGTACGAGCAGTACTTC
TRBJ2-7 . TRBV19 . CASSEGSSYEQYF TGTGCCAGTAGTGAAGGTAGCTCCTACGAGCAGTACTTC
TRBJ1-2 . TRBV5-4 . CASSIDRMGYTF TGTGCCAGCAGCATCGACAGGATGGGCTACACCTTC
TRBJ1-5 . TRBV5-1 . CASSLSSRGQPQHF TGCGCCAGCAGCTTGTCGAGTCGGGGACAGCCCCAGCATTTT
TRBJ2-6 . TRBV5-1 . CASSLTAGANVLTF TGCGCCAGCAGCTTGACAGCTGGGGCCAACGTCCTGACTTTC
TRBJ2-2 . TRBV18 TRBD2 CASSPELAGANTGELFF TGTGCCAGCTCACCGGAACTAGCGGGAGCCAACACCGGGGAGCTGTTTTTT
TRBJ2-5 once TRBV5-4 TRBD2 CASGLAGPEGTQYF TGTGCCAGCGGCTTAGCGGGACCCGAGGGGACCCAGTACTTC
TRBJ2-1 . TRBV7-2 TRBD2 CASSFRTWRETYNEQFF TGTGCCAGCAGCTTTAGGACTTGGCGGGAGACCTACAATGAGCAGTTCTTC
TRBJ2-2 . TRBV4-3 TRBD2 CASSQRLAGGPGELFF TGCGCCAGCAGCCAACGGCTCGCGGGAGGGCCCGGGGAGCTGTTTTTT
TRBJ2-3 . TRBV2 . CASSEGGSTDTQYF TGTGCCAGCAGTGAGGGTGGTAGCACAGATACGCAGTATTTT
TRBJ1-2 once TRBV10-2 . CASSEIVAVDGYTF TGCGCCAGCAGTGAGATTGTGGCAGTTGATGGCTACACCTTC
TRBJ1-1 . TRBV6-5 . CASSSDHSVTEAFF TGTGCCAGCAGTTCCGACCATTCGGTGACTGAAGCTTTCTTT
TRBJ1-2 . TRBV4-3 TRBD1 CASSRIQGANYGYTF TGCGCCAGCAGCCGAATACAGGGGGCTAACTATGGCTACACCTTC
TRBJ2-1 once TRBV29-1 . CSVVTFNEQFF TGCAGCGTTGTGACATTCAATGAGCAGTTCTTC
TRBJ2-7 . TRBV5-1 . CASSLDRVPYEQYF TGCGCCAGCAGCTTGGACAGGGTACCCTACGAGCAGTACTTC
TRBJ1-1 once TRBV7-3 TRBD1 CASSLWGGQGAVSEAFF TGTGCCAGCAGCTTATGGGGAGGACAGGGGGCTGTATCTGAAGCTTTCTTT
TRBJ1-5 . TRBV5-8 . CASSPAPGHRNQPQHF TGTGCCAGCAGCCCAGCCCCGGGACACCGCAATCAGCCCCAGCATTTT
TRBJ2-7 . TRBV10-2 . CASSDWTASSYEQYF TGCGCCAGCAGTGACTGGACAGCGTCCTCCTACGAGCAGTACTTC
TRBJ2-1 . TRBV7-9 TRBD1 CASSKGQGGNEQFF TGTGCCAGCAGTAAGGGACAGGGGGGGAATGAGCAGTTCTTC
TRBJ2-7 once TRBV19 . CASSITGYSTYEQYF TGTGCCAGTAGTATAACGGGATACAGCACCTACGAGCAGTACTTC
TRBJ2-3 . TRBV5-6 TRBD2 CASSLFAGGPKEDTQYF TGTGCCAGCAGCTTGTTTGCGGGAGGTCCCAAGGAAGATACGCAGTATTTT
TRBJ2-1 . TRBV11-2 TRBD2 CASSSTSGPYNEQFF TGTGCCAGCAGCTCGACTAGCGGACCCTACAATGAGCAGTTCTTC
TRBJ2-1 . TRBV28 TRBD2 CASRLLAEYNEQFF TGTGCCAGCAGGTTACTAGCGGAATACAATGAGCAGTTCTTC
TRBJ2-2 . TRBV13 . CASSLAPGELFF TGTGCCAGCAGCTTAGCCCCCGGGGAGCTGTTTTTT